The source of this TCR beta chain is a study of cytomegalovirus exposure and HLA in healthy donors. Study-level results: A cluster of highly shared sequence variants was likely a sequencing artifact. It was reported that TCR beta sequences correctly inferred the HLA-A and HLA-B alleles for most subjects. Per a prior analysis, the majority of TCR beta V segments were productive roughly 90% or roughly 30% of the time.

Use of 60 Vbeta and 13 Jbeta primers characterized the PCR. The repertoire was sequenced with immunoSEQ multiplex PCR; TCRdb's copy has only in-frame clones and lacks some. The sample contains 140,000 to 150,000 clones, roughly 80% of which appear only once. Germline loops: CDR1 SGHNT, CDR2 YYREEE (reference sequence). The V end lost 0 bases, the J end lost 2 bases, and 14 bases lay between the germline ends. The CDR3 loop spans 16 amino acids. This clone came up once. Its antigen is unidentified. The origin of this receptor is a female donor in good health and CMV-seronegative. Material: PBMCs. The V call is TRBV5-4, the J call TRBJ1-1; D uncertain. The CDR3 here is CASSLDFGGSNTEAFF. The CDR3 coding sequence is TGTGCCAGCAGCTTGGATTTTGGAGGATCTAACACTGAAGCTTTCTTT.